These 9 T cell receptor beta chains were sequenced from one sample in a study of T cell changes during pregnancy in multiple sclerosis. Some clones are missing from TCRdb's copy, which holds only in-frame ones; the method was immunoSEQ multiplex PCR. The sample holds about 68,000 clones, approximately 91% seen once. The specimen was peripheral blood, collected in the first trimester of pregnancy. The source of these receptors is a female donor with multiple sclerosis, enrolled in a pregnancy study.

CDR3 in DNA: TGTGCCAGCAGTTCTCCGGTTCTAGCCAAAAACATTCAGTACTTC. Encoded protein: CASSSPVLAKNIQYF. V and J are TRBV6-6 and TRBJ2-4; D gene ambiguous. The V gene lost 4 bases and the J gene lost 0 bases, with 10 bases spanning the gap. The CDR3 totals 15 residues. The germline V gene encodes CDR1 MNHNY and CDR2 SVGAGI (reference sequence).

The rearrangement links TRBV6-6 to TRBJ1-4; 8 bases match TRBD1. Germline CDR1 MNHNY, CDR2 SVGAGI (reference sequence). Trimming removed 5 bases from V and 7 bases from J; junction bases left unmatched: 6. The CDR3 extends over 14 amino acids. The DNA for the CDR3 is TGTGCCAGCAGTGAGGACAGGGCACGTGAAAAACTGTTTTTT. It is translated as CASSEDRAREKLFF.

Points on this clone: At the DNA level, this CDR3 is encoded by other sequences in the same sample as well. The V and J genes are TRBV9 and TRBJ1-1, with D uncertain. Germline V gene data show CDR1 as SGDLS and CDR2 as YYNGEE. The CDR3 length is 13 residues. V lost 0 bases to trimming and J lost 0 bases, with 3 bases between them. In nucleotides, the CDR3 is TGTGCCAGCAGCGTAGCGGTGAACACTGAAGCTTTCTTT. Encoded protein: CASSVAVNTEAFF.

This chain connects TRBV5-4 to TRBJ1-2, with TRBD1 matching 7 bases. The CDR3 spans 16 residues. The V gene's germline CDR1 is SGHNT and CDR2 YYREEE (reference sequence). After removal of 0 bases from V and 6 bases from J, the junction contained 11 bases not matched to a gene. The CDR3 loop reads CASSLGPTGERHGYTF. CDR3 nucleotide sequence: TGTGCCAGCAGCTTGGGCCCCACAGGGGAAAGGCATGGCTACACCTTC.

The gene calls are TRBV5-4 and TRBJ1-1, with D tentatively TRBD1 (5 bases). V lost 2 bases to trimming and J lost 5 bases, with 10 bases between them. From germline, CDR1 is SGHNT and CDR2 YYREEE (reference sequence). CDR3 size: 13 residues. The CDR3 DNA is TGTGCCAGCAGCTTAACAGGAAAGACTGAAGCTTTCTTT. This translates into CASSLTGKTEAFF.

This clone came up a few times. The CDR3 is CASRRTSGSTGELFF. The CDR3 bases are TGTGCCAGCAGGAGGACTAGCGGGAGTACCGGGGAGCTGTTTTTT. The genes are TRBV27 and TRBJ2-2, with 13 bases that match TRBD2. CDR1 and CDR2 (germline): MNHEY, SMNVEV (reference sequence). The CDR3 runs 15 residues. The trim removed 6 bases at V and 5 bases at J, leaving 3 bases unmatched.

The chain uses TRBV9 and TRBJ2-1; 10 bases fit TRBD2. Germline CDR1 reads SGDLS; CDR2 reads YYNGEE. V trimming: 0 bases; J trimming: 0 bases; junction bases outside the gene matches: 3. The CDR3 has 17 amino acids. The CDR3 reads CASSVASGGVSYNEQFF. CDR3 nucleotide sequence: TGTGCCAGCAGCGTAGCTAGCGGGGGAGTCTCCTACAATGAGCAGTTCTTC.

The chain uses TRBV6-5 and TRBJ2-2, with D unclear. Between the trimmed V and J ends, which lost 5 bases and 8 bases, there was a span of 9 bases. CDR1 MNHEY and CDR2 SVGAGI come from the germline V gene. The CDR3 totals 12 residues. The CDR3 region is CASSSPRGELFF. In DNA, the CDR3 is TGTGCCAGCAGTAGCCCGCGGGGGGAGCTGTTTTTT.

This clone was seen only once. The chain uses TRBV5-1 and TRBJ1-4; D perhaps matches TRBD1 (6 bases). Trimming cost V 2 bases and J 8 bases, with 13 bases left between them. Germline CDR1 and CDR2: SGHRS and YFSETQ. There are 14 residues in the CDR3. The CDR3 spells CASSLQGKGEKLFF. Here the CDR3 DNA reads TGCGCCAGCAGCTTACAGGGAAAGGGAGAAAAACTGTTTTTT.